These 25 T cell receptor beta chains share one sample of origin, sequenced in a study of cytomegalovirus exposure and HLA in healthy donors. Use of 60 Vbeta and 13 Jbeta primers characterized the PCR. Libraries were prepared by immunoSEQ multiplex PCR; TCRdb keeps only in-frame clonotypes and omits some of them. The sample lists over 100,000 clones; 80% to 85% were seen once. The sample consisted of PBMCs. The receptors come from a woman aged 30 to 39 in good health and CMV-seronegative.

The chain couples TRBV19 to TRBJ1-2, with a tentative D call TRBD1 (6 bases). V was clipped by 7 bases and J by 4 bases, with 13 bases between them. Germline V gene sequence: CDR1 LNHDA, CDR2 SQIVND (reference sequence). The CDR3 is 13 residues long. The CDR3 region has the DNA TGTGCCAGTATGATCCCAGGGGTCTATGGCTACACCTTC. It encodes CASMIPGVYGYTF.

This rearrangement joins TRBV19 to TRBJ2-6; 13 bases line up with TRBD2. CDR3 length equals 17 residues. V gave up 6 bases and J gave up 2 bases; unmatched junction bases: 4. Germline-derived CDR1 and CDR2 are LNHDA and SQIVND (reference sequence). CDR3 sequence (DNA): TGTGCCAGTAGCGGGACTAGCGGGGTTGCTGGGGCCAACGTCCTGACTTTC. Amino acid sequence: CASSGTSGVAGANVLTF.

J is TRBJ2-2 and V is TRBV11-3; TRBD2 agrees at 11 bases. Germline trimming cut 6 bases from V and 3 bases from J; bases unmatched to any gene: 6. The CDR3 is 16 residues long. The germline gives CDR1 SGHNT, CDR2 YENEEA. The CDR3 region is CASSSGRAFDTGELFF. DNA for the CDR3: TGTGCCAGCAGTAGCGGGAGGGCCTTCGACACCGGGGAGCTGTTTTTT.

J is TRBJ2-1 and V is TRBV9, with a weak D call TRBD2 (5 bases). Trimming removed 1 base at V and 7 bases at J, with 15 bases between. The CDR3 sequence is 15 residues long. From germline, CDR1 is SGDLS and CDR2 YYNGEE. In DNA form, the CDR3 reads TGTGCCAGCAGCGTAAGTATGAGTGGGAGTAATGAGCAGTTCTTC. Amino acids: CASSVSMSGSNEQFF.

V gene TRBV6-5 combines with J gene TRBJ2-2; the D is unclear. The germline CDR1 and CDR2 sequences are MNHEY and SVGAGI. V lost 0 bases and J 8 bases, leaving 7 bases between the germline ends. The CDR3 length is 13 residues. The CDR3 nucleotides read TGTGCCAGCAGTTACTCGAGGTCAGGGGAGCTGTTTTTT. Residues: CASSYSRSGELFF.

The chain joins TRBV6-1 to TRBJ1-2, with 8 positions matching TRBD1. This CDR3 has 12 residues. Germline V gene sequence: CDR1 MNHNS, CDR2 SASEGT. V lost 8 bases and J lost 2; bases outside the gene matches: 1. The CDR3 sequence is CASGTGNYGYTF. The CDR3 DNA is TGTGCCAGCGGGACAGGAAACTATGGCTACACCTTC.

The chain uses TRBV7-8 and TRBJ2-3; possible D gene TRBD1, 6 bases. Trimming cost V 5 bases and J 2 bases, with 14 bases left between them. CDR1 is SGHVS and CDR2 is FQNEAQ in the germline V gene. This CDR3 spans 15 amino acids. Here the CDR3 reads CASSPTGILTDTQYF. The CDR3 DNA is TGTGCCAGCAGCCCAACAGGGATTCTCACAGATACGCAGTATTTT.

This clone was counted once. The chain couples TRBV13 to TRBJ2-7, with TRBD1 matching 7 bases. Trimming took 5 bases from V and 2 from J; bases not matched to a gene: 6. Germline V gene sequence: CDR1 PRHDT, CDR2 FYEKMQ (reference sequence). CDR3 length: 14 amino acids. CDR3 protein: CASSEGTATYEQYF. The CDR3 DNA reads TGTGCCAGCAGCGAGGGGACAGCTACCTACGAGCAGTACTTC.

This clone was seen only a few times. CDR3 sequence: CASSPPGTGAGNTIYF. For the CDR3, the DNA is TGTGCCAGCTCACCTCCCGGGACAGGGGCCGGAAACACCATATATTTT. The chain has TRBV18 and TRBJ1-3; 10 bases are shared with TRBD1. The CDR3 consists of 16 residues. Germline V gives CDR1 KGHSH, CDR2 LQKENI. V lost 3 bases, J lost 4 bases, and 6 bases stayed unmatched.

This clone was recorded a few times. The chain recombines TRBV28 with TRBJ2-7, with 9 nucleotides matching TRBD2. V lost 4 bases to trimming and J lost 4 bases; unmatched junction nucleotides: 5. Germline-derived CDR1 and CDR2 are MDHEN and SYDVKM. The CDR3 extends over 14 amino acids. The CDR3 DNA follows: TGTGCCAGCAGTTATAGCGGGAGTCGGTACGAGCAGTACTTC. It yields the protein CASSYSGSRYEQYF.

J is TRBJ2-3 and V is TRBV5-1; perhaps TRBD1 as D (6 bases). This CDR3 has 15 amino acids. Germline V gene lookup returns CDR1 SGHRS and CDR2 YFSETQ. The V end was cut by 0 bases, the J end by 3 bases, with 11 bases between. CDR3 sequence (DNA): TGCGCCAGCAGCTTGGATGGGGGCGCGACAGATACGCAGTATTTT. Its protein product is CASSLDGGATDTQYF.

The chain joins TRBV19 to TRBJ2-7; TRBD1 might be the D (6 bases). The CDR3 extends over 13 amino acids. Trimming took 6 bases from V and 3 from J, leaving 12 bases between them. Per the germline V gene, CDR1 is LNHDA and CDR2 is SQIVND (reference sequence). The CDR3 spells CASSRDTYYEQYF. Here the CDR3 DNA reads TGTGCCAGTAGCCGGGACACTTACTACGAGCAGTACTTC.

A single count supports this clone. This chain connects TRBV5-6 to TRBJ1-6, with unresolved D. CDR1 and CDR2 (germline): SGHDT, YYEEEE. The CDR3 contains 14 residues. Trimming left V 7 bases short and J 7 bases short, with 15 bases between. In DNA form, the CDR3 reads TGTGCCAGCGGGCAGCTCCTTCTGAATTCACCCCTCCACTTT. Its translation is CASGQLLLNSPLHF.

CDR3 in amino acids: CATGGQLNTEAFF. CDR3 bases: TGTGCCACCGGCGGACAGCTAAACACTGAAGCTTTCTTT. The chain recombines TRBV15 with TRBJ1-1, with D possibly TRBD1 on 6 matching bases. This CDR3 contains 13 residues. CDR1 is LNHNV and CDR2 is YYDKDF in the germline V gene (reference sequence). The V gene lost 8 bases and the J gene lost 2 bases, with 12 bases spanning the gap.

The chain employs TRBV27 and TRBJ2-5; tentatively, D is TRBD1 (6 bases). The CDR3 has 14 residues. V dropped 2 bases and J dropped 5 bases, with 12 bases sitting between them. CDR1 and CDR2 (germline): MNHEY, SMNVEV (reference sequence). The CDR3 region has the DNA TGTGCCAGCAGTTTAGCAGGGGAAGGGGAGACCCAGTACTTC. Its translation: CASSLAGEGETQYF.

The chain is built from TRBV5-1 and TRBJ1-3; D is unresolved. The germline gives CDR1 SGHRS, CDR2 YFSETQ. The CDR3 loop spans 14 amino acids. V shed 3 bases and J shed 0 bases, with 7 bases lying between them. CDR3 bases: TGCGCCAGCAGCTCAGCAGGCTCTGGAAACACCATATATTTT. This translates into CASSSAGSGNTIYF.

The chain employs TRBV18 and TRBJ2-1; 10 bases match TRBD2. Germline V lookup: CDR1 KGHSH, CDR2 LQKENI. This CDR3 has 18 residues. The junction had 11 bases not matched to a gene; V was cut back by 5 bases and J by 1 base. The CDR3 loop is CASSTSFLAGGSYNEQFF. The CDR3 DNA is TGTGCCAGCTCAACCTCCTTCTTAGCGGGAGGTTCCTACAATGAGCAGTTCTTC.

This clone showed up just once. V is TRBV7-8 and J is TRBJ1-1; no reliable D call. This CDR3 has 18 residues. The V gene's germline CDR1 is SGHVS and CDR2 FQNEAQ. With 2 bases removed from V and 4 bases from J, the gap between germline ends came to 23 bases. CDR3 sequence reads: CASSLPHGGNMLGTEAFF. The CDR3 DNA reads as TGTGCCAGCAGCTTACCCCATGGAGGGAATATGTTGGGCACTGAAGCTTTCTTT.

This chain uses TRBV28 with TRBJ2-7, with D unresolved. CDR1 and CDR2 from the germline V gene are MDHEN and SYDVKM. This CDR3 has 13 residues. V lost 6 bases to trimming and J lost 3 bases, with 12 bases between them. The CDR3 region is CASSETPNYEQYF. CDR3 bases: TGTGCCAGCAGCGAGACACCAAACTACGAGCAGTACTTC.

The chain is built from TRBV5-1 and TRBJ2-5; a weak D match, TRBD1 (5 bases). The CDR3 is made up of 13 amino acids. V lost 5 bases and J 1 base, leaving 9 bases between the germline ends. CDR1 is SGHRS, CDR2 YFSETQ, per germline. The chain's CDR3 is CASRWGTQETQYF. CDR3 DNA: TGCGCCAGCAGGTGGGGCACCCAAGAGACCCAGTACTTC. The full variable domain, in which reference TRBV5-1 and TRBJ2-5 provide the parts outside the CDR3, is KAGVTQTPRYLIKTRGQQVTLSCSPISGHRSVSWYQQTPGQGLQFLFEYFSETQRNKGNFPGRFSGRQFSNSRSEMNVSTLELGDSALYLCASRWGTQETQYFGPGTRLLVL.

This clone was detected only once. This rearrangement joins TRBV4-1 to TRBJ1-2, with D unresolved. V was trimmed by 0 bases and J by 7 bases, leaving 12 bases between them. The CDR3 length is 14 residues. Germline V gene sequence: CDR1 MGHRA, CDR2 YSYEKL. CDR3 region: CASSQDFELRGYTF. The CDR3 DNA reads as TGCGCCAGCAGCCAAGATTTCGAGCTCCGTGGCTACACCTTC.

A remark on this clone: The same CDR3 arises from other DNA sequences in this sample as well. CDR3 sequence (DNA): TGTGCCAGCAGTTCCGGGGTCCACGAGCAGTACTTC. This codes for CASSSGVHEQYF. This sequence joins TRBV28 and TRBJ2-7; D perhaps matches TRBD2 (5 bases). Germline-derived CDR1 and CDR2 are MDHEN and SYDVKM. The V end lost 4 bases, the J end lost 5 bases, and 9 bases lay between the germline ends. This CDR3 is built from 12 residues.

V gene TRBV19 combines with J gene TRBJ1-4; D is unresolved. The CDR3 length is 16 residues. V lost 3 bases and J 5 bases, leaving 16 bases between the germline ends. Germline CDR1 LNHDA, CDR2 SQIVND (reference sequence). In DNA form, the CDR3 reads TGTGCCAGTAGTATCCTCATCACCTACAGAAATGAAAAACTGTTTTTT. It yields the protein CASSILITYRNEKLFF.

The rearrangement uses TRBV28 and TRBJ2-6; 9 nucleotides match TRBD2. The V segment lost 3 bases and the J segment 0 bases; nucleotides outside the gene matches: 6. The germline V gene has CDR1 MDHEN and CDR2 SYDVKM. This CDR3 has 18 residues. CDR3 region: CASSFRGRVLSGANVLTF. CDR3 bases: TGTGCCAGCAGTTTTCGCGGGAGGGTCCTCTCTGGGGCCAACGTCCTGACTTTC.

This chain links TRBV7-2 with TRBJ2-1; 8 bases are shared with TRBD2. The length of the CDR3 is 15 residues. The V segment lost 2 bases and the J segment 7 bases; nucleotides outside the gene matches: 7. Germline assignment: CDR1 SGHTA and CDR2 FQGNSA. CDR3 region: CASSLTSGSENEQFF. The CDR3 coding sequence is TGTGCCAGCAGCTTAACCAGCGGGAGTGAGAATGAGCAGTTCTTC.